This entry lists 6 T cell receptor beta chains sequenced from one sample in a study of blood T cells in healthy people across ages. Together with a sample-barcoded 5' primer, a J-beta primer mix was included in a second PCR lasting about 7 to 11 cycles. TCRdb passed the 5' RACE reads through MiXCR, listing each CDR3 protein once. Here the sample spans 1.5 million to 2 million distinct CDR3 sequences, approximately 28% being singletons. Sample: blood. The receptors were sampled from a woman in her twenties or thirties in good health.

The chain uses TRBV5-6 and TRBJ2-5, with a weak D call TRBD2 (6 bases). The CDR3 runs 16 residues. V was cut by 4 bases and J by 3 bases, with 19 bases left in between. Germline assignment: CDR1 SGHDT and CDR2 YYEEEE. CDR3 residues: CASSLWGRRDKETQYF. The CDR3 DNA reads TGTGCCAGCAGCCTATGGGGACGGCGGGATAAAGAGACCCAGTACTTC.

The CDR3 nucleotides are TGCGCCAGCAGCCCCTCGGTTGACAGGGGGGTGTCCGGCTACACCTTC. It encodes CASSPSVDRGVSGYTF. The genes are TRBV4-1 and TRBJ1-2, with 9 nucleotides matching TRBD1. Germline values: CDR1 MGHRA, CDR2 YSYEKL. The CDR3 sequence is 16 residues long. V lost 4 bases to trimming and J lost 8 bases; unmatched junction nucleotides: 14.

This clonotype has a count of ten or more. This chain links TRBV7-2 with TRBJ2-1, with 9 bases fitting TRBD1. Trimming at V came to 1 base and at J to 9 bases, leaving 10 bases not matched to a gene. Germline CDR1 SGHTA, CDR2 FQGNSA. The CDR3 runs 16 residues. The CDR3 spells CASSLDGTGPSGEQFF. The CDR3 nucleotides read TGTGCCAGCAGCTTAGATGGGACAGGGCCTTCTGGTGAGCAGTTCTTC.

V and J are TRBV24-1 and TRBJ1-2; no reliable D call. Trimming removed 1 base from V and 3 bases from J, with 8 bases in between. Germline assignment: CDR1 KGHDR and CDR2 SFDVKD. This CDR3 contains 14 residues. CDR3 sequence: CATSDFTVHYGYTF. CDR3 DNA sequence: TGTGCCACCAGTGATTTTACGGTACACTATGGCTACACCTTC.

This clonotype was detected ten times or more. The chain recombines TRBV20-1 with TRBJ2-7, with 9 bases matching TRBD2. CDR1 DFQATT and CDR2 SNEGSKA come from the germline V gene (reference sequence). The CDR3 contains 14 residues. The trim removed 3 bases at V and 4 bases at J, leaving 7 bases unmatched. The DNA for the CDR3 is TGCAGTGCTAGGGGGACTAGCCATCGTTACGAGCAGTACTTC. It yields the protein CSARGTSHRYEQYF.

This clonotype was picked up a small number of times. The chain links TRBV20-1 to TRBJ1-4, with D possibly being TRBD1 (5 bases). The CDR3 is made up of 14 amino acids. Germline V gene data show CDR1 as DFQATT and CDR2 as SNEGSKA (reference sequence). V lost 6 bases, J lost 2 bases, and 13 bases lay in between. The CDR3 here is CSATEGVTNEKLFF. CDR3 nucleotides: TGCAGTGCAACCGAAGGGGTTACTAATGAAAAACTGTTTTTT.